The present T cell receptor (beta chain) was sequenced within a study of blood T cell repertoires in COVID-19. The assay was immunoSEQ multiplex PCR, and TCRdb's table has in-frame clones only and misses some. The sample gives approximately 100,000 clones, nearly 90% of which show up once; about 4.2% is in the top ten. Germline V gene data show CDR1 as MNHEY and CDR2 as SVGEGT. CDR3 size: 14 residues. V was clipped by 2 bases and J by 3 bases; unmatched bases: 0. This chain joins TRBV6-2 or TRBV6-3 and TRBJ2-2, with 7 bases identical to TRBD2. Sequencing was done on a sample of peripheral blood. This clonotype was obtained from a man aged 65-85 years with acute or convalescent COVID-19. The CDR3 spells CASSYGRDTGELFF. CDR3 coding DNA: TGTGCCAGCAGTTACGGGAGGGACACCGGGGAGCTGTTTTTT.